Described below is a single T cell receptor (beta chain) sequence and its context. What it binds is not known. An equimolar mix of two oligonucleotides served as the beta constant-region primer for TRBC1 and TRBC2. Four rounds of PCR amplified the ligated cDNA using nested alpha and beta constant-region primers plus SP2. One entry per CDR3 protein, called by TCRdb with MiXCR from the UMI-ligation and nested PCR reads. The sample gives over 110,000 distinct CDR3 sequences, about 20% of which show up once; about 0.57% is in the top ten. The CDR3 has 13 residues. From germline, CDR1 is LGHDT and CDR2 YNNKEL (reference sequence). V was clipped by 0 bases and J by 5 bases, with 8 bases between them. This entry belongs to a study of naive and memory T cell subsets. Study-wide results and caveats: A few larger clonotypes appeared in naive repertoires, especially CD8, possibly memory cells re-expressing CD45RA. There was no ground truth to check naive and memory subset results.

The clonotype originates from a human donor in good health. The sequenced sample consisted of naive CD8+ T cells from blood. This chain uses TRBV3-1 with TRBJ2-7; D unresolved. The CDR3 is CASSQDSRDEQYF. In nucleotides, the CDR3 is TGTGCCAGCAGCCAAGATTCTCGGGACGAGCAGTACTTC.